The next 11 T cell receptor beta chains were all read from a single sample in a study of cytomegalovirus exposure and HLA in healthy donors. Use of 60 Vbeta and 13 Jbeta primers characterized the PCR. This table comes from immunoSEQ multiplex PCR, and its TCRdb copy is limited to in-frame clones, with some not included. The table lists 150,000 to 200,000 clones, about 80% of them singletons. Sequenced material: PBMCs. Receptors were obtained from a woman aged 25 to 45 in good health and CMV-seropositive.

The V call is TRBV6-4, the J call TRBJ2-7, with TRBD2 matching 9 bases. The CDR3 contains 13 residues. Germline V gene sequence: CDR1 MRHNA, CDR2 SNTAGT. J gave up 6 bases and V 3 bases, and 3 bases lay outside the gene matches. The CDR3 loop is CASSEVAGVEQYF. The CDR3 DNA is TGTGCCAGCAGTGAGGTAGCGGGAGTCGAGCAGTACTTC.

The rearrangement uses TRBV19 and TRBJ1-3; TRBD1 might be the D (5 bases). CDR3 size: 13 residues. Germline-derived CDR1 and CDR2 are LNHDA and SQIVND (reference sequence). The V end was cut by 6 bases, the J end by 1 base, with 7 bases between. This CDR3 reads CASSRTSGNTIYF. CDR3 in DNA: TGTGCCAGTAGCCGGACATCTGGAAACACCATATATTTT.

This clone occurred once. The chain links TRBV30 to TRBJ2-1; D gene ambiguous. In germline, CDR1 is GTSNPN, CDR2 SVGIG (reference sequence). Trimming cost V 4 bases and J 4 bases, with 11 bases left between them. The CDR3 is 13 residues long. The CDR3 loop reads CAWTPGDYNEQFF. As DNA, the CDR3 is TGTGCCTGGACCCCTGGAGATTACAATGAGCAGTTCTTC.

The count of this clone is one. The J gene is TRBJ2-7, the V gene TRBV4-2, with 11 bases matching TRBD2. The CDR3 consists of 15 residues. Germline trimming cut 3 bases from V and 4 bases from J; bases unmatched to any gene: 5. Germline V CDR1 and CDR2: LGHNA, YNFKEQ. The CDR3 loop is CASSHLAGGDYEQYF. In DNA form, the CDR3 reads TGTGCCAGCAGCCACTTAGCGGGAGGGGATTACGAGCAGTACTTC.

J is TRBJ1-2 and V is TRBV20-1; no reliable D call. The CDR3 loop spans 10 amino acids. In germline, CDR1 is DFQATT, CDR2 SNEGSKA (reference sequence). Trimming stripped 3 bases from V and 8 bases from J, with 7 bases between. The CDR3, as DNA: TGCAGTGCTAGCGACTCCGGCTACACCTTC. Its translation: CSASDSGYTF.

This clone has a handful of counts. This same CDR3 is encoded by further DNA sequences in the sample. The rearrangement links TRBV27 to TRBJ2-3; 8 bases line up with TRBD1. The CDR3 has 15 amino acids. The J segment lost 3 bases and the V segment lost 3 bases, leaving 5 bases of the junction unmatched. Germline CDR1 reads MNHEY; CDR2 reads SMNVEV (reference sequence). The chain's CDR3 is CASSFGTGGTDTQYF. DNA for the CDR3: TGTGCCAGCAGTTTCGGGACAGGAGGGACAGATACGCAGTATTTT.

The chain links TRBV28 to TRBJ2-7, with 8 positions matching TRBD2. CDR3 length: 12 amino acids. Germline-derived CDR1 and CDR2 are MDHEN and SYDVKM. With 11 bases clipped from V and 3 bases from J, the junction kept 6 bases outside the gene matches. The DNA for the CDR3 is TGTGCCTCTAGCGGGCAAGACTACGAGCAGTACTTC. This codes for CASSGQDYEQYF.

The rearrangement joins TRBV5-1 to TRBJ2-7; TRBD2 matches at 7 bases. The CDR3 length is 12 residues. Per germline, CDR1 SGHRS and CDR2 YFSETQ. V lost 7 bases and J lost 2; bases outside the gene matches: 3. The CDR3 nucleotides are TGCGCCAGCGGCGGGGGTACCTACGAGCAGTACTTC. It specifies CASGGGTYEQYF.

The chain employs TRBV7-2 and TRBJ2-7; D is unclear. Germline loops: CDR1 SGHTA, CDR2 FQGNSA. Trimming pared 5 bases from V and 4 bases from J, leaving 9 bases between. The length of the CDR3 is 12 residues. Here the CDR3 reads CASSPPGYEQYF. The DNA of the CDR3 is TGTGCCAGCAGCCCTCCGGGTTACGAGCAGTACTTC.

The gene calls are TRBV2 and TRBJ2-1; D possibly corresponds to TRBD2 (6 bases). The CDR3 spans 14 residues. Trimming removed 5 bases at V and 8 bases at J, with 16 bases between. Germline lookup yields CDR1 SNHLY and CDR2 FYNNEI. CDR3 protein: CASSRLEGTDEQFF. CDR3 nucleotides: TGTGCCAGCAGTCGGTTGGAGGGGACGGATGAGCAGTTCTTC.

The chain combines TRBV2 with TRBJ2-7, with 8 bases lining up with TRBD2. The length of the CDR3 is 14 residues. V lost 6 bases and J lost 3; bases outside the gene matches: 7. CDR1 and CDR2 (germline): SNHLY, FYNNEI. In DNA form, the CDR3 reads TGTGCCAGCAGGTCGGGACTAGAAGGCTACGAGCAGTACTTC. It specifies CASRSGLEGYEQYF. Full variable domain (outside the CDR3, taken from reference TRBV2 and TRBJ2-7): EPEVTQTPSHQVTQMGQEVILRCVPISNHLYFYWYRQILGQKVEFLVSFYNNEISEKSEIFDDQFSVERPDGSNFTLKIRSTKLEDSAMYFCASRSGLEGYEQYFGPGTRLTVT.